These 27 T cell receptor beta chains came from one sample sequenced in a study of shared clonotypes between healthy human individuals. Generated by immunoSEQ multiplex PCR, the TCRdb table keeps only in-frame clones and is missing some. This sample has about 640,000 clones, with roughly 78% found just once. Source material: memory CD4+ T cells sorted from blood. Subset in this sample: CD45RA-negative fraction. These TCRs come from a woman aged 30 to 39 in good health.

The rearrangement links TRBV5-1 to TRBJ1-2; D possibly corresponds to TRBD1 (6 bases). The CDR3 is made up of 12 amino acids. Trimming left V 4 bases short and J 4 bases short, with 8 bases between. Germline lookup yields CDR1 SGHRS and CDR2 YFSETQ. The CDR3 reads CASSPGAYGYTF. CDR3 nucleotide sequence: TGCGCCAGCAGCCCGGGGGCCTATGGCTACACCTTC.

This clone showed up just once. The V and J genes are TRBV7-2 and TRBJ2-7; D uncertain. The V gene lost 3 bases and the J gene lost 2 bases, with 11 bases spanning the gap. The CDR3 contains 14 residues. Germline-derived CDR1 and CDR2 are SGHTA and FQGNSA. CDR3 DNA: TGTGCCAGCAGCTTGGGTAGGGAAACCTACGAGCAGTACTTC. It specifies CASSLGRETYEQYF.

The rearrangement joins TRBV28 to TRBJ2-1; 7 nucleotides line up with TRBD1. This CDR3 comprises 15 residues. Germline V gene lookup returns CDR1 MDHEN and CDR2 SYDVKM. J was trimmed by 7 bases and V by 2 bases; bases with no gene match: 8. CDR3 sequence (DNA): TGTGCCAGCAGTTTAACGACAGGGATGGTAAATGAGCAGTTCTTC. Translating it yields CASSLTTGMVNEQFF.

This clone appeared a few times. The J gene is TRBJ2-1, the V gene TRBV19, with TRBD2 matching over 16 bases. V lost 0 bases and J lost 12; bases outside the gene matches: 5. Germline CDR1 LNHDA, CDR2 SQIVND (reference sequence). The CDR3 totals 16 residues. The CDR3 spells CASSIEGLAGGSMQFF. The CDR3 DNA reads as TGTGCCAGTAGTATAGAGGGACTAGCGGGAGGGTCTATGCAGTTCTTC.

This sequence joins TRBV11-2 and TRBJ2-1; tentatively, D is TRBD1 (6 bases). The V and J ends lost 1 base and 9 bases respectively, with 16 bases between them. The CDR3 spans 15 residues. Per the germline V gene, CDR1 is SGHAT and CDR2 is FQNNGV. Here the CDR3 DNA reads TGTGCCAGCAGCTTAGTTTTAACAGGGCAGGGTGAGCAGTTCTTC. Protein: CASSLVLTGQGEQFF.

Of note for this clone: In the same sample, other DNA sequences code for this CDR3. The rearrangement uses TRBV19 and TRBJ2-3; weak D call: TRBD2 (5 bases). This CDR3 region has 14 residues. Trimming took off 6 bases at V and 0 bases at J, with 10 bases between the two ends. Germline CDR1 LNHDA, CDR2 SQIVND (reference sequence). The CDR3 loop is CASSRSGSTDTQYF. CDR3 nucleotide sequence: TGTGCCAGTAGCCGGTCGGGGAGCACAGATACGCAGTATTTT.

The chain joins TRBV6-5 to TRBJ1-3; D is unresolved. The CDR3 sequence is 14 residues long. V was clipped by 5 bases and J by 4 bases, with 12 bases between them. In germline, CDR1 is MNHEY, CDR2 SVGAGI. This CDR3 is CASSLGVSGNTIYF. The CDR3 DNA reads as TGTGCCAGCAGTCTCGGGGTCTCGGGAAACACCATATATTTT.

The chain is built from TRBV11-2 and TRBJ2-7, with D tentatively TRBD2 (5 bases). There are 13 residues in the CDR3. Looked up from germline, CDR1 is SGHAT and CDR2 is FQNNGV. V lost 4 bases to trimming and J lost 4 bases, with 11 bases between them. DNA for the CDR3: TGTGCCAGCAGCTCCTCACTAGGTTACGAGCAGTACTTC. It codes for CASSSSLGYEQYF.

This clone turned up a few times. The chain couples TRBV28 to TRBJ1-1; 12 positions match TRBD1. Germline trimming cut 2 bases from V and 12 bases from J; bases unmatched to any gene: 4. Germline V CDR1 and CDR2: MDHEN, SYDVKM. The CDR3 contains 13 residues. DNA of the CDR3: TGTGCCAGCAGTTTACCGGGACAGGGGGCAACTTTCTTT. It translates to CASSLPGQGATFF.

The table lists this clone with a count of one. The gene calls are TRBV27 and TRBJ1-1, with 7 bases lining up with TRBD1. In germline, CDR1 is MNHEY, CDR2 SMNVEV (reference sequence). CDR3 size: 14 residues. The V gene end was trimmed by 3 bases and the J gene end by 9 bases; junction bases not matched to a gene: 10. This CDR3 is CASSFTFDREKAFF. The CDR3 bases are TGTGCCAGCAGTTTCACCTTCGACAGGGAAAAAGCTTTCTTT.

This clone was detected only a few times. The rearrangement links TRBV5-1 to TRBJ2-1; perhaps D is TRBD1 or TRBD2 (5 bases each). Trimming took 4 bases from V and 5 from J, leaving 13 bases between them. The CDR3 length is 14 residues. Germline CDR1 is SGHRS and CDR2 is YFSETQ. CDR3 sequence: CASSQRDPHNEQFF. CDR3 sequence (DNA): TGCGCCAGCAGCCAACGGGACCCCCACAATGAGCAGTTCTTC.

J is TRBJ2-6 and V is TRBV4-1; unclear D gene. The germline V gene has CDR1 MGHRA and CDR2 YSYEKL. This CDR3 comprises 19 residues. V was trimmed by 2 bases and J by 1 base, leaving 18 bases between them. The DNA for the CDR3 is TGCGCCAGCAGCCAATATGACGGCACCTCCCGTTCTGGGGCCAACGTCCTGACTTTC. It codes for CASSQYDGTSRSGANVLTF.

This chain uses TRBV5-1 with TRBJ2-1; 9 bases map to TRBD2. Germline CDR1 and CDR2: SGHRS and YFSETQ. With 4 bases clipped from V and 5 bases from J, the junction kept 10 bases outside the gene matches. This CDR3 is 16 amino acids long. In DNA, the CDR3 is TGCGCCAGCAGCCCGTCGGGTGCGGGAGGGAACAATGAGCAGTTCTTC. This encodes CASSPSGAGGNNEQFF.

This clone was seen a few times. The chain has TRBV5-1 and TRBJ1-2; no reliable D call. Trimming shortened V by 4 bases and J by 2 bases, and 12 bases separated the two germline ends. There are 14 residues in the CDR3. Germline V gene data show CDR1 as SGHRS and CDR2 as YFSETQ. The CDR3 protein is CASSALRENYGYTF. As DNA, the CDR3 is TGCGCCAGCAGCGCATTGCGGGAAAACTATGGCTACACCTTC.

The chain combines TRBV11-2 with TRBJ2-7; 9 positions match TRBD1. The germline gives CDR1 SGHAT, CDR2 FQNNGV. The V gene end was trimmed by 6 bases and the J gene end by 6 bases; junction bases not matched to a gene: 6. This CDR3 has 13 residues. The CDR3 protein is CASRGTGSVEQYF. CDR3 DNA: TGTGCCAGCAGGGGGACAGGGTCGGTCGAGCAGTACTTC.

The chain uses TRBV6-5 and TRBJ2-1, with D unclear. V was clipped by 0 bases and J by 0 bases, with 6 bases between them. The germline V gene encodes CDR1 MNHEY and CDR2 SVGAGI. The CDR3 spans 15 residues. CDR3 loop: CASSYSLTSYNEQFF. The DNA for the CDR3 is TGTGCCAGCAGTTACTCTTTAACCTCCTACAATGAGCAGTTCTTC.

The chain has TRBV27 and TRBJ2-1, with a weak D call TRBD2 (6 bases). Germline CDR1 reads MNHEY; CDR2 reads SMNVEV (reference sequence). The CDR3 spans 16 residues. V was trimmed by 3 bases and J by 6 bases, leaving 18 bases between them. CDR3 loop: CASSLVAGIRSNEQFF. The CDR3 nucleotides read TGTGCCAGCAGTTTGGTTGCGGGGATCCGGAGCAATGAGCAGTTCTTC.

This clone was seen at least ten times. The rearrangement links TRBV28 to TRBJ2-1, with TRBD2 identical over 14 bases. Looked up from germline, CDR1 is MDHEN and CDR2 is SYDVKM. The CDR3 is 19 residues long. V trimming: 7 bases; J trimming: 7 bases; junction bases outside the gene matches: 18. The CDR3 DNA reads as TGTGCCAGCAATCATGGGGGGACTAGCGGGAGACCACGGTTTAATGAGCAGTTCTTC. Translated, it gives CASNHGGTSGRPRFNEQFF.

V gene TRBV7-9 combines with J gene TRBJ2-1; 9 nucleotides line up with TRBD1. V lost 1 base, J lost 6 bases, and 1 base stayed unmatched. The CDR3 consists of 14 residues. Germline lookup yields CDR1 SEHNR and CDR2 FQNEAQ (reference sequence). CDR3 region: CASSLGTGVNEQFF. The CDR3 nucleotides read TGTGCCAGCAGCTTAGGGACAGGGGTCAATGAGCAGTTCTTC.

V and J are TRBV28 and TRBJ2-3, with a possible D match to TRBD1 (5 bases). The V and J ends lost 2 bases and 2 bases respectively, with 11 bases between them. The germline CDR1 and CDR2 sequences are MDHEN and SYDVKM. The CDR3 runs to 15 residues. The CDR3 DNA follows: TGTGCCAGCAGTTTAGAAGGGGATTTCACAGATACGCAGTATTTT. Its protein is CASSLEGDFTDTQYF.

This clone was seen only a few times. The CDR3 DNA sequence: TGTGCCAGCTCACATGACAGACTCTCTGGAAACACCATATATTTT. Translation gives CASSHDRLSGNTIYF. The chain employs TRBV18 and TRBJ1-3, with a weak D call TRBD1 (5 bases). V dropped 4 bases and J dropped 0 bases, with 10 bases sitting between them. Looked up from germline, CDR1 is KGHSH and CDR2 is LQKENI. The CDR3 covers 15 residues. The full variable domain, with the rest looked up from reference TRBV18 and TRBJ1-3, is NAGVMQNPRHLVRRRGQEARLRCSPMKGHSHVYWYRQLPEEGLKFMVYLQKENIIDESGMPKERFSAEFPKEGPSILRIQQVVRGDSAAYFCASSHDRLSGNTIYFGEGSWLTVV.

This clone was found once. The V and J genes are TRBV7-9 and TRBJ2-6; perhaps TRBD1 as D (5 bases). Deletions cut 5 bases from V and 3 bases from J, with 23 bases between. This CDR3 has 19 amino acids. The germline V gene has CDR1 SEHNR and CDR2 FQNEAQ (reference sequence). CDR3 DNA: TGTGCCAGCAGCGTGACTGGGGCGGACGACTGGTTTGGGGCCAACGTCCTGACTTTC. Amino acids: CASSVTGADDWFGANVLTF.

The rearrangement joins TRBV5-1 to TRBJ2-7; a weak D match, TRBD1 (5 bases). The germline V gene encodes CDR1 SGHRS and CDR2 YFSETQ. V was pared by 4 bases and J by 2 bases, with 22 bases between. This CDR3 region has 17 residues. Here the CDR3 reads CASSPIGSRAGTYEQYF. The CDR3 DNA follows: TGCGCCAGCAGCCCCATAGGGTCTCGAGCAGGGACCTACGAGCAGTACTTC.

The V gene is TRBV5-1, the J gene TRBJ2-7, with a possible D match to TRBD2 (5 bases). V was cut by 1 base and J by 3 bases, with 8 bases left in between. Germline CDR1 and CDR2: SGHRS and YFSETQ. The CDR3 spans 13 residues. Here the CDR3 reads CASSLLSDYEQYF. CDR3 sequence (DNA): TGCGCCAGCAGCTTGCTTAGCGACTACGAGCAGTACTTC.

The CDR3 is CASSLYGIDYEQYF. The CDR3 nucleotides read TGTGCCAGCAGCTTATACGGGATCGACTACGAGCAGTACTTC. V and J are TRBV7-6 and TRBJ2-7, with D maybe TRBD2 (5 bases). The germline V gene encodes CDR1 SGHVS and CDR2 FNYEAQ. The CDR3 is 14 amino acids. V was cut by 2 bases and J by 3 bases, with 11 bases left in between.

This clone was recorded once. This chain joins TRBV6-5 and TRBJ2-4, with 7 positions matching TRBD1. Germline CDR1 is MNHEY and CDR2 is SVGAGI. This CDR3 spans 15 amino acids. V was clipped by 2 bases and J by 5 bases; unmatched bases: 6. The CDR3 sequence is CASSYGTGTENIQYF. CDR3 in DNA: TGTGCCAGCAGTTACGGGACCGGGACAGAAAACATTCAGTACTTC.

J is TRBJ2-7 and V is TRBV28, with 7 bases lining up with TRBD1. This CDR3 contains 13 residues. Germline V gene lookup returns CDR1 MDHEN and CDR2 SYDVKM. The V segment lost 4 bases and the J segment 6 bases; nucleotides outside the gene matches: 6. The CDR3 sequence: CASSSVDRVEQYF. The CDR3, as DNA: TGTGCCAGCAGTTCTGTAGACAGGGTCGAGCAGTACTTC.